This T cell receptor (beta chain) was profiled in a study of cytomegalovirus exposure and HLA in healthy donors. J gave up 6 bases and V 3 bases, and 4 bases lay outside the gene matches. The CDR3 is 14 amino acids. CDR1 and CDR2 from the germline V gene are MNHNY and SVGAGI (reference sequence). A multiplex PCR was run with 60 Vbeta primers and 13 Jbeta primers. Clones were sequenced by immunoSEQ multiplex PCR, and TCRdb holds only the in-frame ones, with some missing. Of roughly 200,000 clones listed, 73% are singletons. This clone was counted once. Its antigen is unidentified. Study observations and caveats: Earlier analysis looked at TCR beta V segments, and most were productive about 90% or about 30% of the time. Within the data, a cluster of highly shared sequence variants was likely a sequencing artifact.

This receptor was taken from a woman aged 25 to 39 in good health and CMV-seronegative. Sequencing was carried out using PBMCs. The V gene is TRBV6-6, the J gene TRBJ1-5; 8 bases are a match to TRBD1. The CDR3 bases are TGTGCCAGCAGTTATGGACAGGGAAGTCAGCCCCAGCATTTT. It codes for CASSYGQGSQPQHF.